These T cell receptor beta chains were read from a single sample in a study of blood T cell repertoires in COVID-19. Clones were read by immunoSEQ multiplex PCR, and TCRdb kept only the in-frame ones, dropping some. The sample lists tens of thousands of clones, about 81% occurring once. The sample taken for sequencing was peripheral blood. These receptors came from a man older than 75 with acute or convalescent COVID-19. The CDR3 runs from the conserved cysteine through the conserved F or W.

CASSPPVLTDTQYF	TRBV18	TRBJ2-3
CASSSTGGFSYEQYF	TRBV5-6	TRBJ2-7
CAGKTGPEAFF	TRBV7-9	TRBJ1-1
CASSPVTGDNSPLHF	TRBV7-9	TRBJ1-6
CASSTGSSSYNEQFF	TRBV5-4	TRBJ2-1
CASSPAGGGQPQHF	TRBV6-5	TRBJ1-5
CASSASGISGNTIYF	TRBV9	TRBJ1-3
CASSQASTGYGNEKLFF	TRBV14	TRBJ1-4
CASSQERNNEQFF	TRBV3-1/TRBV3-2	TRBJ2-1
CASIGRDRPDEQYF	TRBV2	TRBJ2-7
CASSFSRYNEQFF	TRBV12-3/TRBV12-4	TRBJ2-1
CATARRNGDTQYF	TRBV5-1	TRBJ2-3
CASSFGGNTGELFF	TRBV11-3	TRBJ2-2
CASSITPGLGTDTQYF	TRBV11-1	TRBJ2-3
CASSLAPPGQGASPLHF	TRBV11-2	TRBJ1-6
CASSQQTGVWGTEAFF	TRBV4-3	TRBJ1-1
CAISGSSGDVYEQYF	TRBV10-3	TRBJ2-7
CASSPSGGPNTGELFF	TRBV4-3	TRBJ2-2
CASRRTSGGPYEQFF	TRBV27	TRBJ2-1
CASRGGLGATYEQYF	TRBV5-5	TRBJ2-7
CASSPGAGEDQPQHF	TRBV6-5	TRBJ1-5
CASSSTLGEKLFF	TRBV28	TRBJ1-4
CASSFYTNTGELFF	TRBV7-2	TRBJ2-2
CASSQGLRGGTGELFF	TRBV4-3	TRBJ2-2
CASSQGGDKNIQYF	TRBV3-1/TRBV3-2	TRBJ2-4
CASSSGLQETQYF	TRBV7-3	TRBJ2-5
CASSKPGQGTYEQYF	TRBV7-2	TRBJ2-7
CASSEAAGPGSPLHF	TRBV2	TRBJ1-6
CASSPLSGAGELFF	TRBV5-1	TRBJ2-2
CASSLGLAGPSTQYF	TRBV11-2	TRBJ2-5
CASSQSGQGNYGYTF	TRBV3-1/TRBV3-2	TRBJ1-2
CASSLVGELNTGELFF	TRBV7-6	TRBJ2-2
CASSGQNYGYTF	TRBV2	TRBJ1-2
CASSTTAPGPTYNEQFF	TRBV6-2/TRBV6-3	TRBJ2-1
CASSQTIREGPTGELFF	TRBV4-3	TRBJ2-2
CASSRSRMEGRADTQYF	TRBV4-1	TRBJ2-3